The 27 T cell receptor beta chains presented below share a single source sample, sequenced in a study of T-cell memory formation after mild COVID-19. TCRdb redid the calling of the 5' RACE reads with MiXCR, one entry per CDR3 protein. This sample has 35,000 to 50,000 distinct CDR3 sequences, with approximately 6.5% found just once. Specimen: PBMCs or a T cell subset sorted from them (not recorded which). Receptors were obtained from an adult who had mild COVID-19 (a few samples of this study predate the infection). Cell type and time point are not known.

In its sample, this clonotype was seen many times. This chain links TRBV2 with TRBJ2-3, with unresolved D. The CDR3 consists of 14 residues. Trimming removed 4 bases at V and 1 base at J, with 9 bases between. CDR1 and CDR2 from the germline V gene are SNHLY and FYNNEI. The CDR3 bases are TGTGCCAGCAGTGTGAATGGGGGCACAGATACGCAGTATTTT. It specifies CASSVNGGTDTQYF.

The chain combines TRBV20-1 with TRBJ2-2; D possibly matches TRBD1 or TRBD2 (5 bases each). V lost 6 bases and J 5 bases, leaving 19 bases between the germline ends. CDR3 length equals 15 residues. Germline CDR1 reads DFQATT; CDR2 reads SNEGSKA (reference sequence). The CDR3 bases are TGCAGTGCCCTCAACGGGGCGGCGAGAACCGGGGAGCTGTTTTTT. It encodes CSALNGAARTGELFF.

The V gene is TRBV29-1, the J gene TRBJ2-2; 8 nucleotides agree with TRBD1. The CDR3 contains 14 residues. J gave up 7 bases and V 6 bases, and 10 bases lay outside the gene matches. The germline CDR1 and CDR2 sequences are SQVTM and ANQGSEA. In DNA, the CDR3 is TGCAGCGTGTATACAGGGGGAAGGGACGGGGAGCTGTTTTTT. It is translated as CSVYTGGRDGELFF.

This clonotype has a handful of counts. CDR3 nucleotides: TGTGCCAGCCACCGTCCAGGGCTGGACACCGGGGAGCTGTTTTTT. Amino acids: CASHRPGLDTGELFF. The rearrangement links TRBV18 to TRBJ2-2; the D gene is possibly TRBD1 (5 bases). The V end lost 8 bases, the J end lost 3 bases, and 16 bases lay between the germline ends. The germline CDR1 and CDR2 sequences are KGHSH and LQKENI. The CDR3 is made up of 15 amino acids.

This clonotype was found many times. This chain connects TRBV28 to TRBJ2-2; TRBD1 matches at 11 bases. The trim removed 8 bases at V and 1 base at J, leaving 6 bases unmatched. Germline loops: CDR1 MDHEN, CDR2 SYDVKM. The CDR3 loop spans 16 amino acids. CDR3 protein: CASEGQGVWNTGELFF. The CDR3 DNA follows: TGTGCCAGCGAGGGACAGGGGGTTTGGAACACCGGGGAGCTGTTTTTT.

This clonotype showed up just a few times. The chain has TRBV20-1 and TRBJ2-7; 9 bases line up with TRBD2. Germline CDR1 and CDR2: DFQATT and SNEGSKA (reference sequence). The V and J ends lost 0 bases and 13 bases, in that order; junction bases with no gene match: 7. This CDR3 contains 12 residues. The CDR3 DNA reads as TGCAGTGCTAGAGAGGCAAGCGGGAGGTGTTACTTC. This codes for CSAREASGRCYF.

This clonotype was recorded at least ten times. The chain is built from TRBV20-1 and TRBJ2-7; 7 positions match TRBD2. Trimming cost V 0 bases and J 4 bases; bases outside gene matches: 24. This CDR3 contains 20 residues. CDR1 and CDR2 (germline): DFQATT, SNEGSKA (reference sequence). DNA of the CDR3: TGCAGTGCTAGAGATACGGTACGGGGGAGGGCCGTCATCGGGGGATACGAGCAGTACTTC. This translates into CSARDTVRGRAVIGGYEQYF.

There are many counts of this clonotype. The chain links TRBV7-2 to TRBJ2-1; 8 bases match TRBD2. V was clipped by 4 bases and J by 6 bases; unmatched bases: 14. CDR1 and CDR2 (germline): SGHTA, FQGNSA. The CDR3 runs 17 residues. The CDR3 DNA follows: TGTGCCAGCAGCTCGGGGGGGGCGGGTGCGCCCACCAATGAGCAGTTCTTC. It encodes CASSSGGAGAPTNEQFF.

This clonotype was observed a handful of times. J is TRBJ1-5 and V is TRBV20-1; 8 bases line up with TRBD1. V was clipped by 3 bases and J by 2 bases; unmatched bases: 3. CDR3 size: 14 residues. In germline, CDR1 is DFQATT, CDR2 SNEGSKA (reference sequence). The CDR3 region has the DNA TGCAGTGCTAGGGACAGGGTTGGCAATCAGCCCCAGCATTTT. This gives the protein CSARDRVGNQPQHF.

This clonotype was counted between two and nine times. The chain couples TRBV11-2 to TRBJ2-1; 10 bases line up with TRBD2. Germline CDR1 reads SGHAT; CDR2 reads FQNNGV. V dropped 6 bases and J dropped 2; count of bases not matched to a gene: 7. This CDR3 spans 16 amino acids. CDR3 nucleotides: TGTGCCAGCAGAGAGAAGACTAGCGGGCCCTACAATGAGCAGTTCTTC. Translated, it gives CASREKTSGPYNEQFF. Looking up the rest from reference TRBV11-2 and TRBJ2-1 gives the full variable domain: EAGVAQSPRYKIIEKRQSVAFWCNPISGHATLYWYQQILGQGPKLLIQFQNNGVVDDSQLPKDRFSAERLKGVDSTLKIQPAKLEDSAVYLCASREKTSGPYNEQFFGPGTRLTVL.

This clonotype was counted ten times or more. The chain combines TRBV4-1 with TRBJ2-4, with no clear D. CDR1 and CDR2 (germline): MGHRA, YSYEKL. This CDR3 region has 20 residues. V was clipped by 0 bases and J by 1 base, with 22 bases between them. CDR3 loop: CASSQDLGEFAPHAKNIQYF. CDR3 nucleotide sequence: TGCGCCAGCAGCCAAGATCTGGGTGAATTCGCACCCCATGCCAAAAACATTCAGTACTTC.

This clonotype has a count of ten or more. The V and J genes are TRBV7-9 and TRBJ2-3; D gene ambiguous. V was cut by 1 base and J by 3 bases, with 14 bases left in between. Germline loops: CDR1 SEHNR, CDR2 FQNEAQ (reference sequence). This CDR3 comprises 16 residues. The CDR3 DNA follows: TGTGCCAGCAGCTTAGAAAATCTGGCGACTACAGATACGCAGTATTTT. It translates to CASSLENLATTDTQYF.

CDR3 nucleotide sequence: TGCACCAGCAGCCAAAGGACAGGAACTTTGAATCAGCCCCAGCATTTT. Encoded protein: CTSSQRTGTLNQPQHF. V usage is TRBV1 and J usage is TRBJ1-5; no DNA check was done on the table's D call, TRBD1. TRBV1 is an annotated pseudogene. There are 16 residues in the CDR3.

This clonotype was counted many times. This chain joins TRBV7-9 and TRBJ2-3; D may be TRBD2 (5 bases). The ends were cut back, 7 bases at V and 2 bases at J, with 10 bases in the middle. Per germline, CDR1 SEHNR and CDR2 FQNEAQ (reference sequence). This CDR3 region has 13 residues. The CDR3 reads CASTARDTDTQYF. The CDR3 coding sequence is TGTGCCAGCACCGCGAGGGACACAGATACGCAGTATTTT.

This clonotype was recorded a few times. The chain carries TRBV30 and TRBJ1-6; no clear D. The ends were cut back, 4 bases at V and 3 bases at J, with 10 bases in the middle. CDR3 length: 14 amino acids. Germline CDR1 and CDR2: GTSNPN and SVGIG (reference sequence). CDR3 bases: TGTGCCTGGACCAGGCTTTTCTATAATTCACCCCTCCACTTT. Protein: CAWTRLFYNSPLHF.

This chain connects TRBV5-1 to TRBJ2-3; TRBD2 agrees at 9 bases. After removal of 6 bases from V and 2 bases from J, the junction contained 10 bases not matched to a gene. The CDR3 is 16 amino acids. Germline values: CDR1 SGHRS, CDR2 YFSETQ. CDR3 amino acids: CASTSTGLAVTDTQYF. Here the CDR3 DNA reads TGCGCCAGCACCTCGACGGGACTAGCAGTCACAGATACGCAGTATTTT.

The chain carries TRBV28 and TRBJ2-2, with TRBD1 identical over 10 bases. Per the germline V gene, CDR1 is MDHEN and CDR2 is SYDVKM. Trimming removed 5 bases from V and 4 bases from J; junction bases left unmatched: 7. The CDR3 is 16 amino acids. Written as DNA, the CDR3 is TGTGCCAGCAGTAGCCCCGGGACAGGGGCCACCGGGGAGCTGTTTTTT. It is translated as CASSSPGTGATGELFF.

This clonotype was recorded at least ten times. The V gene is TRBV7-2, the J gene TRBJ1-1; unclear D gene. Germline V gene data show CDR1 as SGHTA and CDR2 as FQGNSA. Deletions cut 3 bases from V and 11 bases from J, with 16 bases between. The length of the CDR3 is 13 residues. DNA of the CDR3: TGTGCCAGCAGCTTTTGGGCGGCCGGTGGGGCTTTCTTT. This encodes CASSFWAAGGAFF.

This clonotype was detected many times. The chain combines TRBV7-3 with TRBJ1-2; D unclear. Germline V gene lookup returns CDR1 SGHTA and CDR2 FQGTGA. V gave up 5 bases and J gave up 0 bases, with 7 bases separating them. The CDR3 contains 13 residues. The CDR3 sequence: CASSLQANYGYTF. Written as DNA, the CDR3 is TGTGCCAGCAGCCTGCAAGCTAACTATGGCTACACCTTC.

The rearrangement uses TRBV6-5 and TRBJ2-7, with TRBD1 identical over 9 bases. The CDR3 has 15 residues. Germline assignment: CDR1 MNHEY and CDR2 SVGAGI. Trimming removed 4 bases from V and 3 bases from J; junction bases left unmatched: 7. Here the CDR3 reads CASSLGGTGRYEQYF. Here the CDR3 DNA reads TGTGCCAGCAGTTTAGGGGGGACAGGGCGCTACGAGCAGTACTTC.

This clonotype was counted only a few times. The rearrangement links TRBV5-1 to TRBJ2-3; D is unclear. Germline CDR1 reads SGHRS; CDR2 reads YFSETQ. The CDR3 contains 14 residues. V dropped 3 bases and J dropped 1 base, with 9 bases sitting between them. The CDR3 sequence: CASSYQLGTDTQYF. The CDR3 DNA follows: TGCGCCAGCAGCTATCAGCTCGGCACAGATACGCAGTATTTT. The full variable domain, completed using reference TRBV5-1 and TRBJ2-3, is KAGVTQTPRYLIKTRGQQVTLSCSPISGHRSVSWYQQTPGQGLQFLFEYFSETQRNKGNFPGRFSGRQFSNSRSEMNVSTLELGDSALYLCASSYQLGTDTQYFGPGTRLTVL.

The chain links TRBV7-6 to TRBJ2-1; the D gene is possibly TRBD2 (6 bases). CDR3 length: 15 amino acids. Germline V gene data show CDR1 as SGHVS and CDR2 as FNYEAQ. Between the trimmed V and J ends, which lost 1 base and 0 bases, there was a span of 7 bases. The CDR3 nucleotides read TGTGCCAGCAGCTTAGTAGCGGACTCCTACAATGAGCAGTTCTTC. Amino acids: CASSLVADSYNEQFF.

In this sample, this clonotype turned up many times. The V call is TRBV7-9, the J call TRBJ1-1, with 8 bases matching TRBD1. The CDR3 totals 14 residues. CDR1 and CDR2 (germline): SEHNR, FQNEAQ (reference sequence). The trim removed 5 bases at V and 3 bases at J, leaving 5 bases unmatched. CDR3 sequence: CASSRTGRDTEAFF. The CDR3 region has the DNA TGTGCCAGCAGCCGGACAGGGAGGGACACTGAAGCTTTCTTT. Complete variable domain (other parts from reference TRBV7-9 and TRBJ1-1): DTGVSQNPRHKITKRGQNVTFRCDPISEHNRLYWYRQTLGQGPEFLTYFQNEAQLEKSRLLSDRFSAERPKGSFSTLEIQRTEQGDSAMYLCASSRTGRDTEAFFGQGTRLTVV.

The J gene is TRBJ2-1, the V gene TRBV6-1; 7 positions agree with TRBD2. There are 15 residues in the CDR3. Germline V lookup: CDR1 MNHNS, CDR2 SASEGT. Losses at the gene ends were 6 bases for V and 6 bases for J; bases not matched to a gene: 11. The CDR3 DNA sequence: TGTGCCAGCAGACGAACCGGGACTATTAGCAATGAGCAGTTCTTC. Protein product: CASRRTGTISNEQFF.

In its sample, this clonotype was seen many times. The V call is TRBV24-1, the J call TRBJ2-1, with 15 bases aligning to TRBD2. Germline CDR1 and CDR2: KGHDR and SFDVKD. The CDR3 contains 16 residues. With V trimmed by 10 bases and J by 0 bases, 3 bases remained unmatched. CDR3 in amino acids: CATGLAGGSSYNEQFF. As DNA, the CDR3 is TGTGCCACGGGACTAGCGGGAGGTAGCTCCTACAATGAGCAGTTCTTC.

This clonotype was detected a few times. The V gene is TRBV12-3 or TRBV12-4, the J gene TRBJ1-6; D might be TRBD1 (6 bases). Deletions cut 5 bases from V and 6 bases from J, with 14 bases between. The CDR3 is 15 residues long. As DNA, the CDR3 is TGTGCCAGCAGTCTAGACAGGCGGAGTAATTCACCCCTCCACTTT. Protein product: CASSLDRRSNSPLHF.

This clonotype has ten or more counts. The gene calls are TRBV12-3 or TRBV12-4 and TRBJ1-1; tentatively, D is TRBD1 (6 bases). The CDR3 has 14 residues. V was shortened by 3 bases and J by 4 bases, with 12 bases between the two germline ends. Written as DNA, the CDR3 is TGTGCCAGCAGTTTTCAGGGGCCGTTCACTGAAGCTTTCTTT. This encodes CASSFQGPFTEAFF.